The rows below give T cell receptor beta chains drawn from one sample of a study of cytomegalovirus exposure and HLA in healthy donors. The data were produced by immunoSEQ multiplex PCR, yet TCRdb's version contains in-frame clones alone and is incomplete. The sample totals about 170,000 clones; its top ten clones hold approximately 0.82%. The sequencing sample was made of PBMCs. The receptors derive from a woman aged 18-30 years in good health and CMV-seropositive. Each CDR3 is given with its conserved first and last residue. D genes are given only for firm matches.

j_call | v_call | d_call | cdr3_aa | cdr3_nt
TRBJ1-2 | TRBV4-1 | TRBD1 | CASSHPDRLNYGYTF | TGCGCCAGCAGCCACCCGGACAGGCTAAACTATGGCTACACCTTC
TRBJ1-2 | TRBV19 | TRBD1 | CASSEDRAQNYGYTF | TGTGCCAGTAGTGAGGACAGGGCCCAGAACTATGGCTACACCTTC
TRBJ2-1 | TRBV7-2 | TRBD2 | CASSLVAGENNEQFF | TGTGCCAGCAGCTTAGTGGCGGGAGAAAATAATGAGCAGTTCTTC
TRBJ1-2 | TRBV5-1 | TRBD1 | CASSGTGQGTRNYGYTF | TGCGCCAGCAGCGGGACGGGACAGGGAACGAGGAACTATGGCTACACCTTC
TRBJ2-1 | TRBV11-3 | NA | CASSFSLDYNEQFF | TGTGCCAGCAGCTTTTCACTAGATTACAATGAGCAGTTCTTC
TRBJ2-1 | TRBV7-2 | TRBD2 | CASSFSVGGGNEQFF | TGTGCCAGCAGCTTTTCCGTGGGGGGGGGCAATGAGCAGTTCTTC
TRBJ1-5 | TRBV6-6 | NA | CASSYPEQPQHF | TGTGCCAGCAGTTACCCAGAACAGCCCCAGCATTTT
TRBJ1-1 | TRBV5-4 | NA | CASSTGRVRGTEAFF | TGTGCCAGCAGCACCGGTCGGGTGCGGGGGACTGAAGCTTTCTTT
TRBJ2-7 | TRBV4-2 | NA | CASSQEQGRNEQYF | TGTGCCAGCAGCCAAGAGCAGGGAAGGAACGAGCAGTACTTC
TRBJ1-1 | TRBV29-1 | NA | CSGTGTSMNTEAFF | TGCAGCGGCACCGGGACAAGCATGAACACTGAAGCTTTCTTT
TRBJ1-5 | TRBV19 | NA | CASSIDYRAAQPQHF | TGTGCCAGTAGTATAGATTACAGGGCGGCTCAGCCCCAGCATTTT
TRBJ1-1 | TRBV5-1 | TRBD1 | CASKPQGAVTEAFF | TGCGCCAGTAAGCCACAGGGGGCGGTCACTGAAGCTTTCTTT
TRBJ1-2 | TRBV30 | NA | CAWSTGYGYTF | TGTGCCTGGAGTACAGGGTACGGCTACACCTTC
TRBJ2-5 | TRBV9 | TRBD2 | CASSAASGVGETQYF | TGTGCCAGCAGCGCGGCTAGCGGGGTGGGGGAGACCCAGTACTTC
TRBJ2-3 | TRBV5-4 | TRBD1 | CASSYRGRVTDTQYF | TGTGCCAGCAGCTACAGGGGGCGAGTCACAGATACGCAGTATTTT
TRBJ2-7 | TRBV10-1 | TRBD1 | CASSESRGSHEQYF | TGCGCCAGCAGTGAGAGCAGGGGGTCCCACGAGCAGTACTTC
TRBJ2-3 | TRBV7-9 | NA | CASSLASVRVPDTQYF | TGTGCCAGCAGCTTAGCGTCGGTCCGGGTCCCAGATACGCAGTATTTT
TRBJ2-1 | TRBV29-1 | TRBD2 | CSGLGGIGNEQFF | TGCAGCGGCCTCGGGGGGATAGGCAATGAGCAGTTCTTC
TRBJ1-3 | TRBV5-1 | NA | CASSSGGGAGNTIYF | TGCGCCAGCAGTTCCGGAGGGGGGGCTGGAAACACCATATATTTT
TRBJ2-1 | TRBV18 | TRBD2 | CASSPGTSENEQFF | TGTGCCAGCTCACCTGGGACTAGTGAAAATGAGCAGTTCTTC
TRBJ2-7 | TRBV5-1 | NA | CASSLASGALTYEQYF | TGCGCCAGCAGCTTGGCCTCAGGGGCCTTAACCTACGAGCAGTACTTC
TRBJ2-7 | TRBV7-2 | TRBD2 | CASSFTSGSQYEQYF | TGTGCCAGCAGCTTCACTAGCGGGAGTCAATACGAGCAGTACTTC
TRBJ1-1 | TRBV7-9 | TRBD1 | CASRQTGGRHTEAFF | TGTGCCAGCAGACAGACAGGGGGGCGTCACACTGAAGCTTTCTTT
TRBJ2-1 | TRBV10-2 | TRBD2 | CASSTLAGAYNEQFF | TGCGCCAGCAGTACACTAGCGGGGGCTTACAATGAGCAGTTCTTC
TRBJ2-7 | TRBV2 | TRBD2 | CASSESGDLKQYF | TGTGCCAGCAGTGAAAGCGGGGACTTAAAGCAGTACTTC
TRBJ2-7 | TRBV7-9 | TRBD2 | CASSSTSGRYEQYF | TGTGCCAGCAGCTCAACTAGCGGGCGCTACGAGCAGTACTTC
TRBJ1-5 | TRBV4-1 | TRBD1 | CASSQVGQAEKPQHF | TGCGCCAGCAGCCAAGTGGGACAGGCCGAGAAGCCCCAGCATTTT
TRBJ1-5 | TRBV5-1 | TRBD1 | CASSEGQINQPQHF | TGCGCCAGCAGTGAGGGACAGATCAATCAGCCCCAGCATTTT
TRBJ1-5 | TRBV7-8 | NA | CASSLAVDQPQHF | TGTGCCAGCAGCTTAGCGGTAGATCAGCCCCAGCATTTT
TRBJ1-5 | TRBV4-2 | TRBD1 | CASSQVQGNQPQHF | TGTGCCAGCAGCCAAGTACAGGGGAACCAGCCCCAGCATTTT
TRBJ1-2 | TRBV6-6 | NA | CASTPEGYGYTF | TGTGCCAGCACCCCCGAGGGCTATGGCTACACCTTC
TRBJ1-4 | TRBV18 | TRBD1 | CASSPAGTGASTTNEKLFF | TGTGCCAGCTCACCAGCCGGGACAGGGGCGTCCACAACTAATGAAAAACTGTTTTTT
TRBJ1-2 | TRBV30 | NA | CAWSVAPGWGYTF | TGTGCCTGGAGTGTAGCCCCCGGGTGGGGCTACACCTTC
TRBJ1-4 | TRBV14 | TRBD1 | CASSFTGERSNEKLFF | TGTGCCAGCAGTTTCACAGGGGAACGGTCTAATGAAAAACTGTTTTTT
TRBJ2-5 | TRBV2 | NA | CASRRETQYF | TGTGCCAGCAGGCGTGAGACCCAGTACTTC
TRBJ2-7 | TRBV4-1 | TRBD1 | CASSQWDRPKYEQYF | TGCGCCAGCAGCCAATGGGACAGGCCTAAGTACGAGCAGTACTTC
TRBJ2-1 | TRBV7-9 | NA | CASRPDIYNEQFF | TGTGCCAGCAGACCGGACATATACAATGAGCAGTTCTTC
TRBJ2-6 | TRBV5-8 | NA | CASSAFRDNSGANVLTF | TGTGCCAGCAGCGCCTTTAGGGACAACTCTGGGGCCAACGTCCTGACTTTC
TRBJ1-2 | TRBV4-3 | TRBD1 | CASSQAWTGANYGYTF | TGCGCCAGCAGCCAAGCGTGGACAGGAGCTAACTATGGCTACACCTTC
TRBJ2-3 | TRBV25-1 | NA | CASEVSGTDTQYF | TGTGCCAGCGAAGTAAGCGGCACAGATACGCAGTATTTT
TRBJ2-7 | TRBV18 | TRBD2 | CASSQTSGSYEQYF | TGTGCCAGCTCACAGACTAGCGGGAGCTACGAGCAGTACTTC
TRBJ2-3 | TRBV19 | TRBD1 | CASRPGRGRDTQYF | TGTGCCAGTAGGCCAGGCAGGGGGAGAGATACGCAGTATTTT
TRBJ2-3 | TRBV11-2 | TRBD1 | CASSLGQGGDTQYF | TGTGCCAGCAGCTTAGGACAGGGTGGCGATACGCAGTATTTT
TRBJ2-3 | TRBV9 | NA | CASSTGGGLGTDTQYF | TGTGCCAGCAGCACAGGGGGGGGGCTCGGCACAGATACGCAGTATTTT
TRBJ2-7 | TRBV7-8 | TRBD1 | CASSPGQGYNLREQYF | TGTGCCAGCAGCCCAGGACAGGGCTACAATCTAAGAGAGCAGTACTTC
TRBJ2-3 | TRBV19 | NA | CASSINAVRDTQYF | TGTGCCAGTAGTATCAACGCCGTGAGGGATACGCAGTATTTT
TRBJ2-1 | TRBV5-8 | NA | CASSLDSSYNEQFF | TGTGCCAGCAGTCTAGACAGCTCCTACAATGAGCAGTTCTTC
TRBJ2-2 | TRBV10-2 | NA | CASSDSGRENTGELFF | TGCGCCAGCAGTGATAGTGGCAGGGAGAACACCGGGGAGCTGTTTTTT